This TCR beta chain was recorded in a study of vaccination and CD4 T cells after COVID-19. Study-level background: Convalescent patients gave post-COVID blood a median approximately 100 days post-diagnosis, range 35 to 161. In culture, cells were exposed to overlapping spike peptides from SARS-CoV-2, HCoV-NL63, HCoV-OC43 and HCoV-229E.

A word on this clonotype: No antigen is known for it.

Specified treatment: approximately 10-day PBMC culture with coronavirus spike peptide pools or control peptides (ViraFEST assay). Following expansion of antigen-specific T cells with peptide pools, ViraFEST then sequenced TCRs. Cultured CD4+ T cell DNA was sequenced using the Oncomine TCR Beta short-read assay. One entry per CDR3 protein results from TCRdb running MiXCR on the PCR reads. Of 20,000 to 25,000 distinct CDR3 sequences in the sample, around 38% were seen once. The sequence came from a human donor who received a COVID-19 vaccine. Sequenced material: CD4+ T cells from blood, cultured in vitro, taken before SARS-CoV-2 vaccination.

The CDR3 sequence is CASSFQSTDTQYF. The CDR3 region has the DNA TGTGCCAGCAGTTTCCAAAGCACAGATACGCAGTATTTT. The gene calls are TRBV12-3 or TRBV12-4 and TRBJ2-3; D unclear. The CDR3 has 13 amino acids. The germline V and J ends were trimmed by 3 bases and 0 bases, with 4 bases remaining between them.